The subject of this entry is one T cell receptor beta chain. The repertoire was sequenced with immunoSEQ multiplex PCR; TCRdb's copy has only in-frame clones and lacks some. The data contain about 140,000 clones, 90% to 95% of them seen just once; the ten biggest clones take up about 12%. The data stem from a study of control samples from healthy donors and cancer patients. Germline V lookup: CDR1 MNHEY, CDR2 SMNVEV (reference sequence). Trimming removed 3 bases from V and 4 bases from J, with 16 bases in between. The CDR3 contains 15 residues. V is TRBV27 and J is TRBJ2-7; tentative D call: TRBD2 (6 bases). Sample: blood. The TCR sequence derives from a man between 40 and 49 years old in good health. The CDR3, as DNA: TGTGCCAGCAGTTTGAACCGGGAGAACGGGTACGAGCAGTACTTC. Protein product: CASSLNRENGYEQYF.